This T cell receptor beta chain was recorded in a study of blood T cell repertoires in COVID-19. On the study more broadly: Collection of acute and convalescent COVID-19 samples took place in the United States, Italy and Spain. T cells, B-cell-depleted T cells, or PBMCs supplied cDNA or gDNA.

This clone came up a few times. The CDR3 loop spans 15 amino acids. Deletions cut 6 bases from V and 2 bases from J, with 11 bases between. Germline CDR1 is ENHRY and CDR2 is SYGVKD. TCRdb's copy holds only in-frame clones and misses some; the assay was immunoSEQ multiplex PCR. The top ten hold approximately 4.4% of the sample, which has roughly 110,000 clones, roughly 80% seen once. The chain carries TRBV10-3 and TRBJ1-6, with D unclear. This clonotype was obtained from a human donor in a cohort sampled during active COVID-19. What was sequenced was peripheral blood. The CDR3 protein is CAIREEGPYNSPLHF. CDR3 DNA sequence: TGTGCCATCAGGGAGGAGGGCCCCTATAATTCACCCCTCCACTTT.